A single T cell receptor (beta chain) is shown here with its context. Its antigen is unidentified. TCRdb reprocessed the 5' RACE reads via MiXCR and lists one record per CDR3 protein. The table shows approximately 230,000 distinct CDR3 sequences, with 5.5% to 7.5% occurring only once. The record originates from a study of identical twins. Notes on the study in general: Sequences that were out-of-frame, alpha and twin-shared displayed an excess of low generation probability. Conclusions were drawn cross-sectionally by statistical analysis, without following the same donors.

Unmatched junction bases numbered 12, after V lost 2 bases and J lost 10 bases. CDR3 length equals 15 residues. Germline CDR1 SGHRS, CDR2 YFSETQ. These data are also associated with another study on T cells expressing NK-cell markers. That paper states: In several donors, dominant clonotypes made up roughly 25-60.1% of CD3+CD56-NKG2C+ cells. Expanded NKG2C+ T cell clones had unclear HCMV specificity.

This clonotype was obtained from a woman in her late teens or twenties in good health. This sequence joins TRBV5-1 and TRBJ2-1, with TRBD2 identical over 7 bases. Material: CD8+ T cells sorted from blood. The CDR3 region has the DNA TGCGCCAGCAGCTTTTTAGCGGGTCAAGCGGAGGAGCAGTTCTTC. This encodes CASSFLAGQAEEQFF.